The sequence of this T cell receptor beta chain was determined in a study of T-cell reconstitution after alpha-beta-depleted transplantation in children. Study-wide results and caveats: About two months after transplant, alpha-beta T cells reportedly came from several hundred expanded graft clones. Among T cells one year after transplant, newly produced cells accounted for most counts and diversity.

Worth noting for this clonotype: Its antigen remains unidentified.

Preparing the TCRbeta library involved the use of unique molecular identifiers. Each CDR3 protein is one row after TCRdb ran MiXCR on the PCR reads. The sample lists approximately 170,000 distinct CDR3 sequences, 8.5% to 14% seen once, with over 10% in the top ten. This clonotype originated in a boy under 10 years old with acute myeloid leukemia, due to receive a stem cell transplant. Material: PBMCs, obtained before TCRalphabeta/CD19-depleted stem cell transplant.

The CDR3 DNA sequence: TGTGCCAGCAGCTTATCACGGGGGGTAGATACGCAGTATTTT. It translates to CASSLSRGVDTQYF. This sequence joins TRBV7-7 and TRBJ2-3; 7 bases align to TRBD2. J lost 5 bases, V lost 2 bases, and 4 bases had no gene match. CDR3 length: 14 amino acids. Per the germline V gene, CDR1 is SSHAT and CDR2 is FNYEAQ (reference sequence).